The clone carrying this TCR beta chain was detected once. This specimen belongs to a study of cytomegalovirus exposure and HLA in healthy donors. CDR1 is LNHDA and CDR2 is SQIVND in the germline V gene (reference sequence). The CDR3 loop spans 15 amino acids. Trimming at V came to 7 bases and at J to 1 base, leaving 9 bases not matched to a gene. It was the roughly 130-subject validation cohort, separate from the approximately 700-subject first cohort, to which the donors belonged. Measured with immunoSEQ multiplex PCR; TCRdb has only the in-frame clones, and not every one. This table has about 200,000 clones, roughly 84% appearing once.

The receptor comes from a woman younger than 45 in good health and CMV-seropositive. The chain combines TRBV19 with TRBJ2-7; 8 bases fit TRBD2. Sequencing was performed on PBMCs. Here the CDR3 DNA reads TGTGCCAGTAACCCCGGGACTAGGGGATCCTACGAGCAGTACTTC. It specifies CASNPGTRGSYEQYF.